This TCR beta chain was sequenced for a study of blood T cell repertoires in COVID-19. Background on the study: The United States, Italy and Spain supplied acute and convalescent COVID-19 samples. Sample material is recorded as cDNA or gDNA derived from T cells, B-cell-depleted T cells, or PBMCs.

Germline V CDR1 and CDR2: SNHLY, FYNNEI. After removal of 6 bases from V and 5 bases from J, the junction contained 9 bases not matched to a gene. This CDR3 spans 15 amino acids. Under the authors' procedure: By means of reference gene primer amplification, nucleated cell counts were estimated. Clones were sequenced by immunoSEQ multiplex PCR, and TCRdb holds only the in-frame ones, with some missing. That table furnishes V, J and clone size, whereas the DNA furnished D and trimming. The sample lists roughly 160,000 clones; approximately 90% were seen once. The rearrangement joins TRBV2 to TRBJ1-1, with 10 nucleotides matching TRBD1. The clonotype comes from a man between 18 and 35 years old with acute or convalescent COVID-19. Sequencing was carried out using peripheral blood. In nucleotides, the CDR3 is TGTGCCAGCAGCCGGAGACAGGGGGCGAGAACTGAAGCTTTCTTT. Its translation: CASSRRQGARTEAFF.